Listed below are T cell receptor beta chains from one sample, sequenced in a study of blood T cell repertoires in COVID-19. The assay was immunoSEQ multiplex PCR, and TCRdb's table has in-frame clones only and misses some. The table lists a few hundred thousand clones, approximately 88% of them singletons. The source material was peripheral blood. These TCRs come from a woman in her thirties with COVID-19, enrolled during active disease. CDR3s include the opening cysteine and the closing phenylalanine or tryptophan. D genes are given only for firm matches. Not every row has a clone size; where given, it reads once, few, many or a size class.

j_call v_call d_call clone_size cdr3_aa cdr3_nt
TRBJ2-5 TRBV5-1 NA NA CASSEGEATQETQYF TGCGCCAGCAGCGAGGGAGAGGCAACACAAGAGACCCAGTACTTC
TRBJ1-5 TRBV3-1/TRBV3-2 NA NA CASSQARDQPQHF TGTGCCAGCAGCCAAGCCAGGGATCAGCCCCAGCATTTT
TRBJ2-1 TRBV5-1 TRBD1 once CASRPGQGHEQFF TGCGCCAGCAGACCCGGACAGGGGCATGAGCAGTTCTTC
TRBJ2-5 TRBV7-2 NA NA CASSLAGGTQYF TGTGCCAGCAGCTTAGCGGGAGGGACCCAGTACTTC
TRBJ1-5 TRBV2 TRBD1 NA CASRGQGGGNQPQHF TGTGCCAGCAGAGGACAGGGTGGAGGCAATCAGCCCCAGCATTTT
TRBJ2-2 TRBV5-4 TRBD1 NA CASSLGGTGGNTGELFF TGTGCCAGCAGCTTGGGGGGGACAGGGGGCAACACCGGGGAGCTGTTTTTT
TRBJ2-7 TRBV11-3 TRBD1 NA CASSPRDRSYEQYF TGTGCCAGCAGCCCCCGGGACAGATCCTACGAGCAGTACTTC
TRBJ1-2 TRBV5-1 TRBD1 NA CASSLQGAYGYTF TGCGCCAGCAGCTTGCAGGGGGCCTATGGCTACACCTTC
TRBJ1-2 TRBV30 NA NA CAHTRRVYGYTF TGTGCCCATACCAGACGGGTCTATGGCTACACCTTC
TRBJ2-5 TRBV6-2/TRBV6-3 TRBD2 NA CASSHGTSGGVPQETQYF TGTGCCAGCAGCCATGGGACTAGCGGGGGGGTCCCCCAAGAGACCCAGTACTTC
TRBJ2-2 TRBV5-6 NA NA CASSLVVDTGELFF TGTGCCAGCAGCTTGGTCGTAGACACCGGGGAGCTGTTTTTT
TRBJ1-1 TRBV5-4 NA NA CASRFLQTNTEAFF TGTGCCAGCAGATTCTTACAGACGAACACTGAAGCTTTCTTT
TRBJ1-2 TRBV6-5 NA NA CASRPTGRPGYTF TGTGCCAGCAGACCCACGGGGAGGCCTGGCTACACCTTC
TRBJ2-1 TRBV30 TRBD2 NA CAWIGDGGTYNEQFF TGTGCCTGGATTGGTGACGGGGGGACCTACAATGAGCAGTTCTTC
TRBJ1-4 TRBV4-2 NA NA CASSQEQVNEKLFF TGTGCCAGCAGCCAAGAGCAGGTTAATGAAAAACTGTTTTTT
TRBJ2-5 TRBV2 TRBD2 NA CASGGLAGTQETQYF TGTGCCAGCGGGGGACTAGCGGGGACACAAGAGACCCAGTACTTC
TRBJ2-5 TRBV6-5 NA NA CASSPTAQYF TGTGCCAGCAGTCCAACGGCCCAGTACTTC
TRBJ1-5 TRBV19 NA NA CASSMGEGSWYQPQHF TGTGCCAGTAGTATGGGGGAGGGGAGTTGGTATCAGCCCCAGCATTTT
TRBJ1-5 TRBV15 TRBD1 NA CATSRPWDRGQNQPQHF TGTGCCACCAGCCGACCCTGGGACAGGGGGCAGAATCAGCCCCAGCATTTT
TRBJ1-2 TRBV7-2 NA NA CASRLNWVEVNYGYTF TGTGCCAGCAGACTAAATTGGGTGGAGGTTAACTATGGCTACACCTTC
TRBJ2-6 TRBV10-3 NA once CAISESLSAGAGANVLTF TGTGCCATCAGTGAGTCGCTCTCAGCAGGCGCTGGGGCCAACGTCCTGACTTTC
TRBJ1-5 TRBV28 NA NA CASSLTEEVQPQHF TGTGCCAGCAGTTTAACCGAGGAAGTTCAGCCCCAGCATTTT
TRBJ2-3 TRBV24-1 TRBD1 NA CATSDTDRGDTDTQYF TGTGCCACCAGTGATACTGACAGGGGTGATACAGATACGCAGTATTTT
TRBJ1-1 TRBV6-1 NA NA CASGRGDTEAFF TGTGCCAGCGGGCGGGGGGACACTGAAGCTTTCTTT
TRBJ1-1 TRBV18 TRBD1 NA CASSPGGQLAFF TGTGCCAGCTCACCGGGGGGACAGTTGGCTTTCTTT
TRBJ2-7 TRBV5-1 TRBD1 NA CASSLGGQEDYEQYF TGCGCCAGCAGCTTGGGGGGACAGGAGGACTACGAGCAGTACTTC
TRBJ1-6 TRBV7-9 NA NA CASSTTQGGNSPLHF TGTGCCAGCAGCACTACACAGGGTGGGAATTCACCCCTCCACTTT
TRBJ1-1 TRBV3-1/TRBV3-2 TRBD1 many CASAGTGGTEAFF TGTGCCAGCGCTGGGACAGGGGGCACTGAAGCTTTCTTT
TRBJ2-3 TRBV28 TRBD1 NA CASSLSGQGSSTDTQYF TGTGCCAGCAGTTTATCGGGACAGGGGTCTAGCACAGATACGCAGTATTTT
TRBJ2-7 TRBV6-2/TRBV6-3 TRBD1 NA CASSYGLGQAYEQYF TGTGCCAGCAGTTACGGGCTGGGACAGGCCTACGAGCAGTACTTC
TRBJ2-1 TRBV10-3 TRBD1 NA CAISFSGTAYNEQFF TGTGCCATCAGTTTCTCCGGGACAGCCTACAATGAGCAGTTCTTC
TRBJ1-5 TRBV6-2/TRBV6-3 NA NA CASSYRGYSNQPQHF TGTGCCAGCAGTTACAGGGGATATAGCAATCAGCCCCAGCATTTT
TRBJ2-3 TRBV24-1 NA NA CATSDGQGTDTQYF TGTGCCACCAGTGATGGGCAGGGAACAGATACGCAGTATTTT
TRBJ2-3 TRBV2 TRBD2 NA CASSAFSGGTDTQYF TGTGCCAGCAGTGCTTTTAGCGGGGGCACAGATACGCAGTATTTT
TRBJ1-5 TRBV7-2 NA NA CASSLISNQPQHF TGTGCCAGCAGCTTAATAAGCAATCAGCCCCAGCATTTT
TRBJ1-6 TRBV6-5 NA NA CASSSVGGINSPLHF TGTGCCAGCAGTTCGGTGGGCGGGATTAATTCACCCCTCCACTTT
TRBJ1-1 TRBV19 NA NA CASSIDDYTEAFF TGTGCCAGTAGTATAGACGACTACACTGAAGCTTTCTTT
TRBJ2-6 TRBV24-1 TRBD1 once CATKYGRTGRANVLTF TGTGCCACCAAGTATGGTAGGACAGGACGTGCCAACGTCCTGACTTTC
TRBJ1-2 TRBV6-5 NA NA CASSYQKDSNYGYTF TGTGCCAGCAGTTACCAGAAAGACAGTAACTATGGCTACACCTTC
TRBJ1-1 TRBV10-3 NA NA CAISESGGGTINTEAFF TGTGCCATCAGTGAGTCAGGGGGTGGAACTATTAACACTGAAGCTTTCTTT
TRBJ2-3 TRBV5-4 NA NA CASSPYKGQASTDTQYF TGTGCCAGCAGCCCGTATAAGGGACAAGCTAGCACAGATACGCAGTATTTT
TRBJ2-5 TRBV6-2/TRBV6-3 NA once CASSYGLRETQYF TGTGCCAGCAGTTACGGGCTCCGAGAGACCCAGTACTTC
TRBJ2-3 TRBV6-2/TRBV6-3 NA NA CASSYKGLGADTQYF TGTGCCAGCAGTTACAAGGGGCTGGGCGCAGATACGCAGTATTTT
TRBJ1-1 TRBV6-1 TRBD1 NA CASSEAGTGATEAFF TGTGCCAGCAGTGAAGCAGGGACAGGGGCCACTGAAGCTTTCTTT
TRBJ1-2 TRBV7-2 NA NA CASSLAQSPQGGYTF TGTGCCAGCAGCTTAGCTCAGTCTCCTCAGGGTGGCTACACCTTC
TRBJ2-2 TRBV10-1 TRBD1 once CATEDRANTGELFF TGCGCCACCGAAGACAGGGCAAACACCGGGGAGCTGTTTTTT
TRBJ1-1 TRBV5-1 NA NA CASSLTAGPAEAFF TGCGCCAGCAGTTTGACTGCAGGGCCTGCTGAAGCTTTCTTT
TRBJ1-4 TRBV9 NA NA CASSVASGTDEKLFF TGTGCCAGCAGCGTAGCCAGCGGAACAGATGAAAAACTGTTTTTT